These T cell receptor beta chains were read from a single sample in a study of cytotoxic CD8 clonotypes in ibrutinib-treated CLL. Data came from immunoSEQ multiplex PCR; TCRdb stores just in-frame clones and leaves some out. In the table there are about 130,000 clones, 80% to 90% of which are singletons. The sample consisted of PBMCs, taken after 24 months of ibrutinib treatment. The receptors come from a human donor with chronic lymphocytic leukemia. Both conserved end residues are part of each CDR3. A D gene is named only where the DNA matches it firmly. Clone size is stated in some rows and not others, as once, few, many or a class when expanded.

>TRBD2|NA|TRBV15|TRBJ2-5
CATSRTWEGQGTQYF
TGTGCCACCAGCAGAACCTGGGAGGGCCAGGGGACCCAGTACTTC
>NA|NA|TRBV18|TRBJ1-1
CASSLSGPPNTEAFF
TGTGCCAGCTCACTGTCGGGACCTCCGAACACTGAAGCTTTCTTT
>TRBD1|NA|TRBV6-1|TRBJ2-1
CASSERQGAFIEQFF
TGTGCCAGCAGTGAGCGACAGGGGGCTTTCATTGAGCAGTTCTTC
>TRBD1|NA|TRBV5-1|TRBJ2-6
CASSGTGLSGANVLTF
TGCGCCAGCAGCGGGACAGGGTTATCTGGGGCCAACGTCCTGACTTTC
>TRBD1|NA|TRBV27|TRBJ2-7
CASSSGTGLQPYEQYF
TGTGCCAGCAGTTCCGGGACAGGTCTGCAACCCTACGAGCAGTACTTC
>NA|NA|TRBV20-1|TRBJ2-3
CSVPRDTQYF
TGCAGTGTTCCTCGGGATACGCAGTATTTT
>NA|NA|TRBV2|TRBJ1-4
CASSERRVGTTTNEKLFF
TGTGCCAGCAGCGAACGGCGGGTAGGCACGACAACTAATGAAAAACTGTTTTTT
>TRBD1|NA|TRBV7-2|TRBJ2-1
CASSSTRPGTEYNEQFF
TGTGCCAGCAGCTCAACACGTCCCGGGACAGAGTACAATGAGCAGTTCTTC
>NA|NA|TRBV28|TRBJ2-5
CASSLFSGNRETQYF
TGTGCCAGCAGTTTATTTTCGGGGAACCGGGAGACCCAGTACTTC
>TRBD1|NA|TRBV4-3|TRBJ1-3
CASSPRQGSGNTIYF
TGCGCCAGCAGCCCGAGACAGGGATCTGGAAACACCATATATTTT
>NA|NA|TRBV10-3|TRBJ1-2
CAISESRTEHGYTF
TGTGCCATCAGTGAGTCGAGGACTGAACATGGCTACACCTTC
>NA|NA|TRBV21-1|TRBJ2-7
CASSPGLAGRCPQVKEQYF
TGTGCCAGCAGCCCAGGACTAGCGGGGAGATGCCCACAGGTTAAGGAGCAGTACTTC
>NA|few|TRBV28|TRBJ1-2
CASMEWAYGYTF
TGTGCCAGCATGGAGTGGGCCTATGGCTACACCTTC
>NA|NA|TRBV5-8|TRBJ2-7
CASSLGTPEGYEQYF
TGTGCCAGCAGCTTGGGGACACCGGAAGGCTACGAGCAGTACTTC
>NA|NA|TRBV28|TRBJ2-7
CASSSPDSYEQYF
TGTGCCAGCAGTTCCCCAGACAGCTACGAGCAGTACTTC
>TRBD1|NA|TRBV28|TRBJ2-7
CASSLRQGAYEQYF
TGTGCCAGCAGTCTGAGACAGGGGGCGTACGAGCAGTACTTC
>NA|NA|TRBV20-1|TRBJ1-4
CSAIRGEKLFF
TGCAGTGCCATTCGTGGAGAAAAACTGTTTTTT
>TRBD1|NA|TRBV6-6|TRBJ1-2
CASSRGQGLSLYGYTF
TGTGCCAGCAGCCGGGGACAGGGGCTCTCCCTCTATGGCTACACCTTC